This entry describes one T cell receptor (beta chain). This clone was observed once. The specificity of this receptor is unknown. No much larger clone exists at a distance of one base, and base qualities are not known. The CDR3 runs 17 amino acids, cysteine and phenylalanine included. Just CDR3 DNA is preserved here, 51 bases in frame from base 1. V is pruned by 0 bases and J by 0 bases, leaving 8 bases of the junction without a gene match. The germline V gene supplies CDR1 SGHRS and CDR2 YFSETQ. This sample is part of a study of blood T cell repertoires in COVID-19 (TCRdb year 2020). General notes on the study: Samples covering the acute and convalescent phases of COVID-19 were provided by collaborators in the United States, Italy and Spain. The dataset comprised deeply sampled blood TCRbeta repertoires from subjects exposed to, actively infected with, or recovered from COVID-19. The repertoires were released in a freely available public database intended as a resource for research on the immune response to SARS-CoV-2. Nearly every sample came with metadata listing a de-identified subject ID, COVID-19 status, age in years and sex. Samples came from the ongoing ImmuneRACE study (first 160 participants) plus 1,254 subjects from 6 global collaborators. Where HLA class I and class II types were available, the types were taken from metadata supplied by the sample provider, not from assay-based typing. The material from the prospective study consisted of cDNA or gDNA derived from T cells, B-cell-depleted T cells, or PBMCs. The investigation overall reported the following: The amount of clinical and demographic metadata varied by source and participant and was provided uncurated.

The immunoSEQ Assay, a bias-controlled multiplex PCR, was used to amplify TCRbeta CDR3 regions from genomic DNA. For the original study's pipeline: Nucleated cell counts per sample were estimated from amplification of reference gene primers within the assay. To quantify the absolute abundance of each unique TCRbeta CDR3 rearrangement, sequence reads were collapsed and filtered. For each sample, productive Simpson clonality was calculated as the square root of Simpson's diversity index over productive rearrangements. TCRdb stores this immuneACCESS table with in-frame sequences only. Part of the clones is absent; in the studies checked, under half of the shortfall reflects unresolved V genes, and no reason is known for the rest. The V and J calls and clone size are taken from that table; D and trimming were inferred from the DNA. The sample has 250,000 to 350,000 clones on record, 84% of them singletons. The ten largest clones add up to about 1.5% of the sample.

In Seattle, one collaborating source enrolled patients while the infection was active and tracked those patients longitudinally over the course of disease. Collaborating institutions collected whole blood in K2EDTA tubes following their own protocols. For TCRbeta analysis, collaborators shipped samples in one of three forms: frozen whole blood, isolated PBMCs, or DNA extracted from either of those sample types. This clonotype originated in a human donor with COVID-19, enrolled during active disease. The donor label of this sample is uncertain. Sequencing input: peripheral blood. The chain uses TRBV5-1 and TRBJ1-1, with 7 bases in between that match TRBD1. The CDR3 here reads CASSLGGAGQMNTEAFF. Here is the DNA: TGCGCCAGCAGCTTGGGAGGGGCGGGACAGATGAACACTGAAGCTTTCTTT.